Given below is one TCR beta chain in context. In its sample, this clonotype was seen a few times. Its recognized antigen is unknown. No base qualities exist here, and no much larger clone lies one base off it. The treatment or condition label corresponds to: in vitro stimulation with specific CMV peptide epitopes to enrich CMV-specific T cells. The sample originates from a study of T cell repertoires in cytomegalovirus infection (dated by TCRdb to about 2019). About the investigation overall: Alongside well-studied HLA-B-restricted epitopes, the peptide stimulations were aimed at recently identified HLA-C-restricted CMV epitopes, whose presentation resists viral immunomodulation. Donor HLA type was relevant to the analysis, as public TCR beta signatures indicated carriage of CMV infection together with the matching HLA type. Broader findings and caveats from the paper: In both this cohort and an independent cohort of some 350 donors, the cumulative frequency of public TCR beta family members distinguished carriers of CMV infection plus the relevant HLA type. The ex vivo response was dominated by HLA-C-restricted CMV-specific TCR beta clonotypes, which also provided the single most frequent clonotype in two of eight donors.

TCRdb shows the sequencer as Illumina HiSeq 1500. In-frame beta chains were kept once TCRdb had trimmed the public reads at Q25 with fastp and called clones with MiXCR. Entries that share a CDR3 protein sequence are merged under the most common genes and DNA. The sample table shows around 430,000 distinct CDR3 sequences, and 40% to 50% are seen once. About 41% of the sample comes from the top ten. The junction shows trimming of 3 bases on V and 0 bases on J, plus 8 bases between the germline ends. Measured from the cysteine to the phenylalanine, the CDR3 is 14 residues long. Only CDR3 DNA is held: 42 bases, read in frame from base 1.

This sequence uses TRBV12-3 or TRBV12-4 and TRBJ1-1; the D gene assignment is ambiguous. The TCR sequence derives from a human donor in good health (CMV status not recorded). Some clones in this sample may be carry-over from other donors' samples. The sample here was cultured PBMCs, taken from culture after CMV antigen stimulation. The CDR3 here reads CASSFRTMNTEAFF. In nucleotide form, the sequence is TGTGCCAGCAGTTTTCGGACTATGAACACTGAAGCTTTCTTT.